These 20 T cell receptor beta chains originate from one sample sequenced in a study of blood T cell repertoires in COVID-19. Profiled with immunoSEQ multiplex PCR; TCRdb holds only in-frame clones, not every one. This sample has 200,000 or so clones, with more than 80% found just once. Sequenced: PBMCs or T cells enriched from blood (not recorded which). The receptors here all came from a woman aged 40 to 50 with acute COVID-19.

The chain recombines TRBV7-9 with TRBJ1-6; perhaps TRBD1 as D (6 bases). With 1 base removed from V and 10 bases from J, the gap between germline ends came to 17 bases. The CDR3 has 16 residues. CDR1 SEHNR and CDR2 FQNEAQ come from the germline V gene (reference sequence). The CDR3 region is CASSLGTVGPKSPLHF. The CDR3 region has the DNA TGTGCCAGCAGCTTAGGGACAGTTGGTCCGAAATCACCCCTCCACTTT.

In DNA form, the CDR3 reads TGCGCCAGCAGTCAATGCGGGACAGGGCCTTGTTACACTGAAGCTTTCTTT. Residues: CASSQCGTGPCYTEAFF. The chain carries TRBV23-1 and TRBJ1-1, with 9 bases matching TRBD1. TRBV23-1 is flagged as an ORF with uncertain function. The CDR3 length is 17 residues. With V trimmed by 1 base and J by 3 bases, 9 bases remained unmatched.

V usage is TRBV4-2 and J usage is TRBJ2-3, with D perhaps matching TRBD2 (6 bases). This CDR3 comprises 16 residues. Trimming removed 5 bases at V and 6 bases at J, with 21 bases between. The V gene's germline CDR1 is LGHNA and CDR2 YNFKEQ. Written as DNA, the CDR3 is TGTGCCAGCAGCTCCACGAGCGGCGGGGTGGGGGATACGCAGTATTTT. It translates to CASSSTSGGVGDTQYF.

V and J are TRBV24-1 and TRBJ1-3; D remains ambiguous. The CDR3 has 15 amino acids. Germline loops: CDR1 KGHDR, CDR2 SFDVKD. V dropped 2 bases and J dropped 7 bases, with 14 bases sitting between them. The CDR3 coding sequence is TGTGCCACCAGTGATTCCCCTAGCCCCGGGAACACCATATATTTT. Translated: CATSDSPSPGNTIYF.

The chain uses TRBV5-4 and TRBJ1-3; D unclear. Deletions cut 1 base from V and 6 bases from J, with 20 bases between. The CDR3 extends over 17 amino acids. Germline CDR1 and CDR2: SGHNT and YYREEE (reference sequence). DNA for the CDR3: TGTGCCAGCAGCTTGAATGCTGGCGACCTTGGAGCAAACACCATATATTTT. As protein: CASSLNAGDLGANTIYF.

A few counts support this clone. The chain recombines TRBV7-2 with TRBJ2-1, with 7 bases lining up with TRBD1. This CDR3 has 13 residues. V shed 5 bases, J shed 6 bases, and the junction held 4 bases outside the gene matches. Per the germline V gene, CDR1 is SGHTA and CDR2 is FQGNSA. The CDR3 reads CASSKTGPNEQFF. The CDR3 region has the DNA TGTGCCAGCAGCAAGACAGGGCCCAATGAGCAGTTCTTC.

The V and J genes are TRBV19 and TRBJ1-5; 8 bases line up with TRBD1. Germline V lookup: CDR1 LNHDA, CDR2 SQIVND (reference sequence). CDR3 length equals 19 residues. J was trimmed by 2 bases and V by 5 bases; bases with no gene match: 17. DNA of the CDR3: TGTGCCAGTAGTGCGGACAGGGAAGGCAAGGGGGTGGGCAATCAGCCCCAGCATTTT. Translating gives CASSADREGKGVGNQPQHF.

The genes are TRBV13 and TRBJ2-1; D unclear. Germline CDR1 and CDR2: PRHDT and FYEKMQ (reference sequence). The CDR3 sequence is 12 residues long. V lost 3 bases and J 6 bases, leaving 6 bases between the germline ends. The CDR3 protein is CASSFPGNEQFF. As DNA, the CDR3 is TGTGCCAGCAGCTTTCCGGGCAATGAGCAGTTCTTC.

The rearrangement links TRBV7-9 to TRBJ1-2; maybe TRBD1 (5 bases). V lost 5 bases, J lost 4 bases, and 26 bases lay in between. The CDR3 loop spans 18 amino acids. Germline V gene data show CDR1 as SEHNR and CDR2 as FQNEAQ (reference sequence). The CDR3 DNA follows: TGTGCCAGCAGCCCTACGGCCGGCCCCGGGGGATTCCTCTATGGCTACACCTTC. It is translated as CASSPTAGPGGFLYGYTF.

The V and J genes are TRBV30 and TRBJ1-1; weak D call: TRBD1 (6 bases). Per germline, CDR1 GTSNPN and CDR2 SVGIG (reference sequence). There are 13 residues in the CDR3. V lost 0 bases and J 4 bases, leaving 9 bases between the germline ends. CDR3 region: CAWSVLGGTEAFF. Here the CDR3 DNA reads TGTGCCTGGAGTGTACTAGGGGGCACTGAAGCTTTCTTT.

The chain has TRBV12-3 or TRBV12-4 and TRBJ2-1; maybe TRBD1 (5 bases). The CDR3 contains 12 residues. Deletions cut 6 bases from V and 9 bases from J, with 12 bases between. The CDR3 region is CASSPQGFEQFF. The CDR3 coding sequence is TGTGCCAGCAGCCCCCAGGGTTTTGAGCAGTTCTTC.

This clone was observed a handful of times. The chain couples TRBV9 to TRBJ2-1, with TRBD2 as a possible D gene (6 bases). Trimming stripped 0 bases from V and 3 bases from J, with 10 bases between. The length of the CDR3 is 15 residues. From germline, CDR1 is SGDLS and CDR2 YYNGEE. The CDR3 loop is CASSVVPAGYNEQFF. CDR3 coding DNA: TGTGCCAGCAGCGTAGTCCCAGCGGGCTACAATGAGCAGTTCTTC.

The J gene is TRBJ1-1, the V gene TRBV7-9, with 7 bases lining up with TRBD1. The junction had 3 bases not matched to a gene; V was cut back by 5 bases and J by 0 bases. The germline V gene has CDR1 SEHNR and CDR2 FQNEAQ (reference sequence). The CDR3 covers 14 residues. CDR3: CASSLTGLNTEAFF. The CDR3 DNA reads TGTGCCAGCAGCCTGACAGGGTTGAACACTGAAGCTTTCTTT. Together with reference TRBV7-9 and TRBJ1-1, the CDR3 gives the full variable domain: DTGVSQNPRHKITKRGQNVTFRCDPISEHNRLYWYRQTLGQGPEFLTYFQNEAQLEKSRLLSDRFSAERPKGSFSTLEIQRTEQGDSAMYLCASSLTGLNTEAFFGQGTRLTVV.

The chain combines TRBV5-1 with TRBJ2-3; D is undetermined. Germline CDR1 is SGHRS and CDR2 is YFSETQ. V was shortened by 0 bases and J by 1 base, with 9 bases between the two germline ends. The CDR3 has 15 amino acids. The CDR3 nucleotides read TGCGCCAGCAGCTTGGGAGTCCCGGGCACAGATACGCAGTATTTT. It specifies CASSLGVPGTDTQYF.

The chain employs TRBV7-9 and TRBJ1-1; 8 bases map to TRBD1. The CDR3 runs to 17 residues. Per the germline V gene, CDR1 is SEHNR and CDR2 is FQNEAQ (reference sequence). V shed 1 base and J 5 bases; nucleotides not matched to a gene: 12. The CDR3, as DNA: TGTGCCAGCAGCTTAGGGTGGCAGGGGGCCCGAAGAACTGAAGCTTTCTTT. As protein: CASSLGWQGARRTEAFF.

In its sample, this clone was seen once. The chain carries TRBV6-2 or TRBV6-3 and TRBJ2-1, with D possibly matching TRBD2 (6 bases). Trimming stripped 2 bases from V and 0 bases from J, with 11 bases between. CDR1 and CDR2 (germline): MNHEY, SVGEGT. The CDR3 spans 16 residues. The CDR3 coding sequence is TGTGCCAGCAGTTACCTTCCCGGGGGCTCCTACAATGAGCAGTTCTTC. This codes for CASSYLPGGSYNEQFF.

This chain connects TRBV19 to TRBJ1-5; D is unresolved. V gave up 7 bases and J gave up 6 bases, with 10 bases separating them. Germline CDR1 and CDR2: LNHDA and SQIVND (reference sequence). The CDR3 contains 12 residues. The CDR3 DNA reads TGTGCCAGTACCGCGCCAGGTCAGCCCCAGCATTTT. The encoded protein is CASTAPGQPQHF.

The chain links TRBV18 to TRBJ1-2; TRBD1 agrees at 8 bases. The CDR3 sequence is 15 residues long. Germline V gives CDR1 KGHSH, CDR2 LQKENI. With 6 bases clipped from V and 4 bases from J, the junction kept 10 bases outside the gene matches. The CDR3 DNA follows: TGTGCCAGCTCGTCCGGGCAGGGGGCCAGCTATGGCTACACCTTC. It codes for CASSSGQGASYGYTF.

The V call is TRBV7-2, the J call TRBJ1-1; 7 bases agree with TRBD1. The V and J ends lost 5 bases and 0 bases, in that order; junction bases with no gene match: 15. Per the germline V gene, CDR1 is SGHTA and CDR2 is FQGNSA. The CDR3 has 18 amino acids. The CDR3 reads CASSTPGAGGSVNTEAFF. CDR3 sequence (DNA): TGTGCCAGCAGCACCCCGGGGGCAGGGGGATCAGTGAACACTGAAGCTTTCTTT.

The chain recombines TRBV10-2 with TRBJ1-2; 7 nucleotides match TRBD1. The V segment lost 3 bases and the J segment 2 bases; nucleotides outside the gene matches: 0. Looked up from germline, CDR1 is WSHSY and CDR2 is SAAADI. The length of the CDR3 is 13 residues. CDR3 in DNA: TGCGCCAGCAGTGAACAGGGGAACTATGGCTACACCTTC. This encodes CASSEQGNYGYTF.